This TCR beta chain came from a study of blood T cell repertoires in COVID-19 (dated by TCRdb to the early 2020s). With regard to the full study: Samples covering the acute and convalescent phases of COVID-19 were provided by collaborators in the United States, Italy and Spain. The material from the prospective study consisted of cDNA or gDNA derived from T cells, B-cell-depleted T cells, or PBMCs. Deeply sampled blood TCRbeta repertoires from subjects exposed to, actively infected with, or recovered from COVID-19 were included in the dataset. The repertoires were made available in a free public database intended to serve as a resource for research on the immune response to SARS-CoV-2. The samples were drawn from two sources: the first 160 participants of the ongoing ImmuneRACE study, and 950 to 1,500 subjects contributed by 6 global collaborators. The sample metadata nearly always contained a de-identified subject ID, COVID-19 status, age in years and sex. HLA class I and class II types, where available, came from metadata supplied by the sample provider rather than from assay-based typing.

The junction carries 8 bases between V and J, which are trimmed by 2 bases and 3 bases respectively. According to the germline V gene, CDR1 reads MNHEY and CDR2 reads SVGAGI. From its cysteine to its phenylalanine, the CDR3 spans 14 amino acids. Only the CDR3 DNA stays, 42 bases, in frame from base 1. TCRbeta CDR3 regions were amplified from genomic DNA using the immunoSEQ Assay, a bias-controlled multiplex PCR. On the study's bioinformatics: The number of nucleated cells in each sample was estimated by amplification of reference gene primers within the assay. To quantify the absolute abundance of each unique TCRbeta CDR3 rearrangement, sequence reads were collapsed and filtered. Productive Simpson clonality was computed per sample as the square root of Simpson's diversity index over productive rearrangements. TCRdb obtained this table from immuneACCESS and retained in-frame rearrangements with V and J assigned. These tables miss some clones; where compared with another copy, unresolved V genes account for less than half of the shortfall, and the remainder is unexplained. V and J calls and clone size are those listed in that table; D and trimming were worked out from the DNA. This sample holds 35,000 to 45,000 clones; around 94% were observed only once. The ten most abundant clones make up approximately 8.3% of the sample.

To note about this clone: It has no known antigen specificity. No much larger clonotype is one base removed from it; base qualities were not supplied.

The study at large found these results: How much clinical and demographic metadata was included differed by source and by participant, and the metadata was provided uncurated.

Each collaborating institution followed its own protocols to collect whole blood in K2EDTA tubes. For TCRbeta analysis, collaborators shipped samples in one of three forms: frozen whole blood, isolated PBMCs, or DNA extracted from either of those sample types. The sequenced sample consisted of peripheral blood. The chain is assembled from TRBV6-5 and TRBJ1-5, with TRBD1 perhaps the D gene, on 5 matching bases. This clonotype originated in a man aged 50-60 years with active COVID-19. The CDR3 protein sequence reads: CASSYGGYNQPQHF. Here is the DNA: TGTGCCAGCAGTTACGGGGGGTACAATCAGCCCCAGCATTTT.